This T cell receptor beta chain originates from a study of T cell responses to AZD1222 COVID-19 vaccine. Sequencing was performed with immunoSEQ multiplex PCR; in TCRdb, only in-frame clones are kept and a portion is missing. The repertoire holds 75,000 to 95,000 clones, with roughly 88% as singletons. With 6 bases removed from V and 2 bases from J, the gap between germline ends came to 4 bases. This CDR3 has 10 amino acids. The V gene's germline CDR1 is SQVTM and CDR2 ANQGSEA. The receptor comes from an adult in good health. The material sequenced was peripheral blood, taken on day 0 of AZD1222 vaccination. The chain employs TRBV29-1 and TRBJ2-5; D unclear. The CDR3 nucleotides are TGCAGCGTCGGACAAGAGACCCAGTACTTC. Translated, it gives CSVGQETQYF. The full variable domain, completed using reference TRBV29-1 and TRBJ2-5, is SAVISQKPSRDICQRGTSLTIQCQVDSQVTMMFWYRQQPGQSLTLIATANQGSEATYESGFVIDKFPISRPNLTFSTLTVSNMSPEDSSIYLCSVGQETQYFGPGTRLLVL.